This T cell receptor beta chain came from a study of T cells after yellow fever vaccination. Study-level points and caveats: Clones that expanded after primary vaccination mostly reappeared after the booster (roughly 96% CD4, 80% to 90% CD8).

From the 5' RACE reads, TCRdb called clonotypes with MiXCR, one entry per CDR3 protein. The table has some 250,000 distinct CDR3 sequences, about 7% seen once. This clonotype was seen at least ten times. The antigen is not known. The CDR3 is 14 residues long. Trimming took 6 bases from V and 5 from J; bases not matched to a gene: 4. Germline V gene sequence: CDR1 ENHRY, CDR2 SYGVKD. Specimen: CD4+ T cells sorted from PBMCs, collected 15 days after the yellow fever booster vaccination. The source of this sequence is a man aged 30 to 39 who received the YFV17D yellow fever vaccine. The rearrangement joins TRBV10-3 to TRBJ2-1; TRBD1 matches 10 bases. Here the CDR3 DNA reads TGTGCCATCAGCACGGGACAGGGGAACAATGAGCAGTTCTTC. It yields the protein CAISTGQGNNEQFF.